This T cell receptor beta chain was retrieved from a study of technical replicates of blood from a handful of donors. Produced via immunoSEQ multiplex PCR; TCRdb's table is partial and in-frame only. Of 65,000 to 95,000 clones detected, around nine tenths appear once; the ten largest clones hold around 0.27%. The CDR3 length is 15 residues. Germline-derived CDR1 and CDR2 are MNHNS and SASEGT. J was trimmed by 2 bases and V by 6 bases; bases with no gene match: 9. V and J are TRBV6-1 and TRBJ2-7; TRBD2 agrees at 8 bases. The material sequenced was T cells isolated from PBMCs. This receptor was taken from a human donor in good health. CDR3 DNA: TGTGCCAGCAGCCCACGGGGGGGAAGTACCTACGAGCAGTACTTC. Protein: CASSPRGGSTYEQYF.